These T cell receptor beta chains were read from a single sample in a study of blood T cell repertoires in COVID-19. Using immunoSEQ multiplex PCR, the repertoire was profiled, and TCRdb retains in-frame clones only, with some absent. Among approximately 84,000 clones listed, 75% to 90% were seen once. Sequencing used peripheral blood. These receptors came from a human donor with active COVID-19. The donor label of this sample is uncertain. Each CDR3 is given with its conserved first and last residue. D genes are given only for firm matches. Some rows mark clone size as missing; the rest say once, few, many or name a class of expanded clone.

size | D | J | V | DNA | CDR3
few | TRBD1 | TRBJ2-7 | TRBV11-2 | TGTGCCAGCAGCGCCGGGACAGGGGTATACGAGCAGTACTTC | CASSAGTGVYEQYF
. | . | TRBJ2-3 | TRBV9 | TGTGCCAGCAGCGTAGGTAGCGGTCCGGATACGCAGTATTTT | CASSVGSGPDTQYF
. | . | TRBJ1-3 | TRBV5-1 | TGCGCCAGCAGCTTGGCCGCGGGGATCTCTGGAAACACCATATATTTT | CASSLAAGISGNTIYF
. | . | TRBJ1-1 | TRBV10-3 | TGTGCCATCAGCAAACAGGGAGGGATGAACACTGAAGCTTTCTTT | CAISKQGGMNTEAFF
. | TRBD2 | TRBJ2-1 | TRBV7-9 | TGTGCCAGCAGCTTATCGCTAGCGGGGAGGGGTGAGCAGTTCTTC | CASSLSLAGRGEQFF
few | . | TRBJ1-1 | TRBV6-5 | TGTGCCAGCAGTTACTCGGTGGAGGGCCAGAACACTGAAGCTTTCTTT | CASSYSVEGQNTEAFF
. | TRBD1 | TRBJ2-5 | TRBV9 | TGTGCCAGCAGCGCTCCGACAGGGGTCGGGGAGACCCAGTACTTC | CASSAPTGVGETQYF
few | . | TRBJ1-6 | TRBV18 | TGTGCCAGCTCAAGGACACCCGAACCTAATTCACCCCTCCACTTT | CASSRTPEPNSPLHF
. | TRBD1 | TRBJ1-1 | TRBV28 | TGTGCCAGCAGTTCACCGGGACAGGGAACCTTTGAAGCTTTCTTT | CASSSPGQGTFEAFF
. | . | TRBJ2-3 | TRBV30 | TGTGCCTGGAGTTCCACACACCGGGACACAGATACGCAGTATTTT | CAWSSTHRDTDTQYF
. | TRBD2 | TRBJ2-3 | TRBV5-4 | TGTGCCAGCAGCTTGGTCCTAGCGGGGGGAGATACGCAGTATTTT | CASSLVLAGGDTQYF
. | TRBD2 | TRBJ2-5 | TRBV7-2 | TGTGCCGGAGGTACTAGCGGGGGCCAAGAGACCCAGTACTTC | CAGGTSGGQETQYF
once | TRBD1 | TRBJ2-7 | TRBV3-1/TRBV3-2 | TGTGCCAGCAGCCAAAGGGACAGGGACTACGAGCAGTACTTC | CASSQRDRDYEQYF
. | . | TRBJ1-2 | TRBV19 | TGTGCCAGTAGTATAGATGCGCGGGGAATCGGGGACTATGGCTACACCTTC | CASSIDARGIGDYGYTF
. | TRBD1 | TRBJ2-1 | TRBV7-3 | TGTGCCAGCAGCTTAACCCCAGGACAGGGGGCGTCTCATGAGCAGTTCTTC | CASSLTPGQGASHEQFF
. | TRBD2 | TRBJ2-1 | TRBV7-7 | TGTGCCAGCAGCTTATTTCCTAGCGGGGCCTCCTACAATGAGCAGTTCTTC | CASSLFPSGASYNEQFF
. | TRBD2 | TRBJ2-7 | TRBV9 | TGTGCCAGCAGCCCGCAAACCGGACTAGCGGGGATTTACGAGCAGTACTTC | CASSPQTGLAGIYEQYF
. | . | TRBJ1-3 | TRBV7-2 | TGTGCCAGCAGCCCCGACCTTTTGACAGCGCGCTCTGGAAACACCATATATTTT | CASSPDLLTARSGNTIYF
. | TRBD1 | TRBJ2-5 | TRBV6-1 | TGTGCCAGCCGTGCCGGACCAGTGCGACAGGGCGGAGAGACCCAGTACTTC | CASRAGPVRQGGETQYF
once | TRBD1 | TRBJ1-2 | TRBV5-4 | TGTGCCAGCAGCTTGGGGGACAGGGGGAACTATGGCTACACCTTC | CASSLGDRGNYGYTF
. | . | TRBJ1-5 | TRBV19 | TGTGCCAGTAGTATGTCAGGCCGTAACAATCAGCCCCAGCATTTT | CASSMSGRNNQPQHF
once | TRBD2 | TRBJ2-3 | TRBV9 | TGTGCCAGCAGCGCAAGCGGGGGGGCCGTCACGCAGTATTTT | CASSASGGAVTQYF
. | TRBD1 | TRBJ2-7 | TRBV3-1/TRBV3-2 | TGTGCCAGCAGCCGTTACAGGGGGTCCTCCTACGAGCAGTACTTC | CASSRYRGSSYEQYF
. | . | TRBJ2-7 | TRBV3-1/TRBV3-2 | TGTGCCAGCAGCCAAGATGGTAGCCCCTACTATTCCTACGAGCAGTACTTC | CASSQDGSPYYSYEQYF
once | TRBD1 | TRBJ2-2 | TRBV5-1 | TGCGCCAGCCTTGGCGGGACAGGGGTTCCCGGGGAGCTGTTTTTT | CASLGGTGVPGELFF
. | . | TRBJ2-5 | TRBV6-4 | TGTGCCAGCACTCCAGGAGACAGGCCCTTCGTTCAAGAGACCCAGTACTTC | CASTPGDRPFVQETQYF
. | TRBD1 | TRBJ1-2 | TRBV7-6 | TGTGCCAGCAGCTTAGTAGCCCCCGGGACAGGGGCCGAAGGTCTCTATGGCTACACCTTC | CASSLVAPGTGAEGLYGYTF
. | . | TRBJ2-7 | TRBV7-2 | TGTGCCAGCAGCTTTAGGACTAACTACGAGCAGTACTTC | CASSFRTNYEQYF
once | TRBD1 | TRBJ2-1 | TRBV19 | TGTGCCAGTAGTATAAGGACAGGGCATAACGAGCAGTTCTTC | CASSIRTGHNEQFF
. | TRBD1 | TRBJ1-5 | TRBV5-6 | TGTGCCAGCAGCTTGTACGACAGGGCATGGACACTTAGCAATCAGCCCCAGCATTTT | CASSLYDRAWTLSNQPQHF
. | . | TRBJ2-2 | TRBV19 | TGTGCCAGTAGTAAAGACAGGAACACCGGGGAGCTGTTTTTT | CASSKDRNTGELFF
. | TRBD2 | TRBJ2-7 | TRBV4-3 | TGCGCCAGCAGCCAAGATAGCGGGGGGGCAGACTACGAGCAGTACTTC | CASSQDSGGADYEQYF
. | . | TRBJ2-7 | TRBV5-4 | TGTGCCAGCAGGGCGGGCAGGCCGCCCTACGAGCAGTACTTC | CASRAGRPPYEQYF
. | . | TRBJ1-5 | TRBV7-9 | TGTGCCAGCAGCCCCTACAATCAGCCCCAGCATTTT | CASSPYNQPQHF
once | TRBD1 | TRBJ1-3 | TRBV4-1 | TGCGCCAGCAGCCAAGAAGGGGGCCACTCTGGAAACACCATATATTTT | CASSQEGGHSGNTIYF
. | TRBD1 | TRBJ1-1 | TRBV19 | TGTGCCAGTAGTCCTGACAGGGGGCTCACTGAAGCTTTCTTT | CASSPDRGLTEAFF
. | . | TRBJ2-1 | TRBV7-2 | TGTGCCAGCAGCTTAGCCAGAGGGGGGGTCGGAAATGAGCAGTTCTTC | CASSLARGGVGNEQFF
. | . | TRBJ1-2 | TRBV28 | TGTGCCAGCAGTTTTGGGGGCGGTGGCTACACCTTC | CASSFGGGGYTF
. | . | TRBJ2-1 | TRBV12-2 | TGTGCAAGTCGCTTAGAATGCTCGAGGACCTACAATGAGCAGTTCTTC | CASRLECSRTYNEQFF
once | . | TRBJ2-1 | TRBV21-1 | TGTGCCAGCATCATCAGGGTTTTGAAGAATGAGCAGTTCTTC | CASIIRVLKNEQFF
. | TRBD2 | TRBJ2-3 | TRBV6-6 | TGTGCCAGCAGGCCGACTAGCGGTAGCACAGATACGCAGTATTTT | CASRPTSGSTDTQYF
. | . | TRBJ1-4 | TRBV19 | TGTGCCAGTAGAAAGGGGACTTCGCTCGGGGAACCACTGTTTTTT | CASRKGTSLGEPLFF
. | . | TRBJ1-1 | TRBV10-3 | TGTGCCATCATGGGTCAGGGGTCGGGCACTGAAGCTTTCTTT | CAIMGQGSGTEAFF
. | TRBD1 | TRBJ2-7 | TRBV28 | TGTGCCAGCAGTAAAACAGGGGTCACCTACGAGCAGTACTTC | CASSKTGVTYEQYF
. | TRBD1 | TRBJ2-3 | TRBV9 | TGTGCCAGCAGCGTAGAGGGGGCAGGGGACACAGATACGCAGTATTTT | CASSVEGAGDTDTQYF
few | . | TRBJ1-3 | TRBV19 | TGTGCCAGCCGCTCGTACAGGGAAGGCGGAAACACCATATATTTT | CASRSYREGGNTIYF
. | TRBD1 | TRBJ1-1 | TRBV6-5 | TGTGCCAGCAGGGGGGACAGGAACACTGAAGCTTTCTTT | CASRGDRNTEAFF
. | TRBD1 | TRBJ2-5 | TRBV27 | TGTGCCAGCAGTTTTGGACAGGTTGGAGAGACCCAGTACTTC | CASSFGQVGETQYF
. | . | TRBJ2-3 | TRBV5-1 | TGCGCCAGCAGCTCGGTCACGAGCAGCACAGATACGCAGTATTTT | CASSSVTSSTDTQYF